These 30 T cell receptor beta chains were sequenced from one sample in a study of blood T cell repertoires in COVID-19. Some clones are missing from TCRdb's copy, which holds only in-frame ones; the method was immunoSEQ multiplex PCR. The profile shows 250,000 to 300,000 clones, almost 90% of them singletons. The sample was peripheral blood. All receptors come from a woman aged 55-75 years with COVID-19, enrolled during active disease.

This clone has only one observation. The chain couples TRBV7-9 to TRBJ1-1; D is undetermined. The CDR3 totals 12 residues. Trimming left V 5 bases short and J 8 bases short, with 12 bases between. Germline CDR1 and CDR2: SEHNR and FQNEAQ (reference sequence). CDR3 loop: CASSHLAGEAFF. The DNA of the CDR3 is TGTGCCAGCAGCCATCTGGCGGGGGAAGCTTTCTTT.

The V and J genes are TRBV5-1 and TRBJ2-6; maybe TRBD2 (5 bases). Per the germline V gene, CDR1 is SGHRS and CDR2 is YFSETQ. The CDR3 spans 16 residues. The germline V and J ends were trimmed by 6 bases and 0 bases, with 13 bases remaining between them. CDR3 sequence (DNA): TGCGCCAGCAAGGAGCTCGGGAACTCTGGGGCCAACGTCCTGACTTTC. Protein sequence: CASKELGNSGANVLTF.

J is TRBJ1-5 and V is TRBV25-1; the D gene is possibly TRBD1 (6 bases). V lost 5 bases to trimming and J lost 1 base, with 9 bases between them. This CDR3 spans 14 amino acids. The germline gives CDR1 MGHDK, CDR2 SYGVNS. CDR3 in DNA: TGTGCCAGCAGTCAGACAGGAAGCAATCAGCCCCAGCATTTT. Its protein product is CASSQTGSNQPQHF.

The CDR3 spells CASIWADGYTF. The CDR3, as DNA: TGTGCCAGCATCTGGGCAGATGGCTACACCTTC. This chain connects TRBV6-5 to TRBJ1-2, with D unclear. Per the germline V gene, CDR1 is MNHEY and CDR2 is SVGAGI. This CDR3 spans 11 amino acids. V lost 7 bases, J lost 6 bases, and 9 bases lay in between.

The chain employs TRBV3-1 (or the pseudogene TRBV3-2) and TRBJ1-5, with a possible D match to TRBD1 (6 bases). CDR1 is LGHDT, CDR2 YNNKEL, per germline (reference sequence). Trimming took off 3 bases at V and 6 bases at J, with 12 bases between the two ends. The CDR3 has 14 residues. The CDR3 reads CASSQNRDGQPQHF. CDR3 nucleotides: TGTGCCAGCAGCCAGAACAGGGACGGTCAGCCCCAGCATTTT.

The chain links TRBV25-1 to TRBJ1-1, with a weak D call TRBD1 (6 bases). The CDR3 extends over 13 amino acids. Trimming took 5 bases from V and 4 from J, leaving 11 bases between them. Germline lookup yields CDR1 MGHDK and CDR2 SYGVNS. CDR3 region: CASSKQGFTEAFF. In DNA, the CDR3 is TGTGCCAGCAGTAAACAGGGTTTCACTGAAGCTTTCTTT.

The V call is TRBV29-1, the J call TRBJ1-2; possible D gene TRBD1, 5 bases. Deletions cut 0 bases from V and 4 bases from J, with 15 bases between. This CDR3 has 15 amino acids. In germline, CDR1 is SQVTM, CDR2 ANQGSEA. CDR3 protein: CSVEEAAGDRYGYTF. CDR3 DNA sequence: TGCAGCGTTGAAGAGGCGGCGGGGGACCGCTATGGCTACACCTTC.

This chain links TRBV5-4 with TRBJ2-5, with D perhaps TRBD1 (5 bases). Germline V gives CDR1 SGHNT, CDR2 YYREEE (reference sequence). The V end lost 0 bases, the J end lost 4 bases, and 10 bases lay between the germline ends. The CDR3 extends over 14 amino acids. CDR3 DNA: TGTGCCAGCAGCTTGGGGGGCCTGGGAGAGACCCAGTACTTC. It codes for CASSLGGLGETQYF.

The V gene is TRBV18, the J gene TRBJ1-5, with D unresolved. Germline V gene sequence: CDR1 KGHSH, CDR2 LQKENI. Trimming pared 2 bases from V and 7 bases from J, leaving 15 bases between. The CDR3 has 15 amino acids. The CDR3 is CASSPEVSYPQPQHF. The CDR3 DNA reads as TGTGCCAGCTCACCAGAAGTATCCTACCCCCAGCCCCAGCATTTT.

The rearrangement links TRBV6-5 to TRBJ1-1; TRBD1 is a possible D gene (6 bases). Looked up from germline, CDR1 is MNHEY and CDR2 is SVGAGI. This CDR3 is built from 13 residues. Between the trimmed V and J ends, which lost 8 bases and 1 base, there was a span of 11 bases. This chain's CDR3 is CASGGHQNTEAFF. CDR3 nucleotides: TGTGCCAGCGGGGGACACCAGAACACTGAAGCTTTCTTT.

The rearrangement uses TRBV30 and TRBJ1-2, with unresolved D. This CDR3 has 15 residues. Trimming cost V 2 bases and J 7 bases, with 20 bases left between them. The germline CDR1 and CDR2 sequences are GTSNPN and SVGIG (reference sequence). The CDR3 loop reads CAWSRRRGGMAGYTF. The CDR3 bases are TGTGCCTGGAGTCGGAGGCGGGGAGGGATGGCTGGCTACACCTTC.

This chain links TRBV6-5 with TRBJ1-1, with TRBD1 matching over 9 bases. CDR3 size: 15 residues. CDR1 and CDR2 from the germline V gene are MNHEY and SVGAGI. The ends lost 1 base at V and 4 bases at J; junction bases unmatched: 4. The CDR3 loop reads CASSYYGQGTTEAFF. CDR3 DNA sequence: TGTGCCAGCAGTTACTACGGACAGGGGACCACTGAAGCTTTCTTT.

CDR3 residues: CASSIAGSGGPYNEQFF. The CDR3 bases are TGTGCCAGTAGTATAGCTGGTAGCGGGGGTCCCTACAATGAGCAGTTCTTC. The chain carries TRBV19 and TRBJ2-1, with TRBD2 matching 9 bases. V shed 1 base and J 2 bases; nucleotides not matched to a gene: 6. The CDR3 spans 17 residues. CDR1 and CDR2 (germline): LNHDA, SQIVND (reference sequence).

The V gene is TRBV6-1, the J gene TRBJ2-7, with D possibly TRBD1 on 5 matching bases. Germline loops: CDR1 MNHNS, CDR2 SASEGT. The CDR3 is 13 residues long. Trimming took 2 bases from V and 3 from J, leaving 8 bases between them. The CDR3 loop is CASSEQGNYEQYF. The CDR3 nucleotides read TGTGCCAGCAGTGAACAGGGAAACTACGAGCAGTACTTC.

V and J are TRBV5-6 and TRBJ1-2; the match to TRBD1 covers 7 bases. CDR1 is SGHDT, CDR2 YYEEEE, per germline. The CDR3 runs to 14 residues. V was clipped by 4 bases and J by 5 bases; unmatched bases: 8. This CDR3 is CASSTPGGSYGYTF. CDR3 nucleotides: TGTGCCAGCAGCACCCCAGGGGGAAGTTATGGCTACACCTTC.

This clone has only a few counts. CDR3 protein: CASSWTDSRGYTF. DNA of the CDR3: TGTGCCAGCAGCTGGACGGACAGTAGAGGCTACACCTTC. This rearrangement joins TRBV5-6 to TRBJ1-2; possible D gene TRBD1, 6 bases. The CDR3 is 13 residues long. V lost 3 bases, J lost 8 bases, and 14 bases lay in between. Germline lookup yields CDR1 SGHDT and CDR2 YYEEEE.

This chain links TRBV5-1 with TRBJ1-3, with TRBD1 matching 7 bases. CDR1 is SGHRS, CDR2 YFSETQ, per germline. With 5 bases clipped from V and 0 bases from J, the junction kept 8 bases outside the gene matches. The CDR3 contains 16 residues. In DNA form, the CDR3 reads TGCGCCAGCAGGCCCGGGACAGCAGCCTCTGGAAACACCATATATTTT. Protein product: CASRPGTAASGNTIYF.

This clone was seen a single time. This chain uses TRBV7-3 with TRBJ1-1; 7 bases are a match to TRBD1. Germline CDR1 and CDR2: SGHTA and FQGTGA. Trimming cost V 1 base and J 5 bases; bases outside gene matches: 4. The CDR3 is 14 amino acids. The CDR3 DNA sequence: TGTGCCAGCAGCTTAAGTTCAGGGGGAACTGAAGCTTTCTTT. This sequence encodes CASSLSSGGTEAFF.

This clone was detected once. The chain joins TRBV27 to TRBJ2-7; 9 positions agree with TRBD1. This CDR3 comprises 14 residues. Looked up from germline, CDR1 is MNHEY and CDR2 is SMNVEV (reference sequence). J gave up 6 bases and V 3 bases, and 6 bases lay outside the gene matches. Written as DNA, the CDR3 is TGTGCCAGCAGTTTCGGGACAGGGTCGTCCGAGCAGTACTTC. Translating it yields CASSFGTGSSEQYF.

This chain joins TRBV11-1 and TRBJ1-6; D possibly corresponds to TRBD1 (6 bases). There are 16 residues in the CDR3. Trimming removed 5 bases from V and 10 bases from J, with 21 bases in between. In germline, CDR1 is SGHAT, CDR2 FQDESV (reference sequence). In DNA form, the CDR3 reads TGTGCCAGCAGCGTAACGGGGGGCAGAAGGAACTCACCCCTCCACTTT. It specifies CASSVTGGRRNSPLHF.

The J gene is TRBJ2-3, the V gene TRBV5-6; D gene ambiguous. Trimming took off 4 bases at V and 3 bases at J, with 12 bases between the two ends. The CDR3 sequence is 14 residues long. Germline-derived CDR1 and CDR2 are SGHDT and YYEEEE. The CDR3 nucleotides are TGTGCCAGCAGCCTCTCGGGTACGACAGATACGCAGTATTTT. This translates into CASSLSGTTDTQYF.

This clone was seen once. The V and J genes are TRBV9 and TRBJ2-1; possible D gene TRBD1, 5 bases. The CDR3 has 14 residues. Germline V CDR1 and CDR2: SGDLS, YYNGEE. Trimming left V 6 bases short and J 1 base short, with 11 bases between. The CDR3 is CASTQSGSYNEQFF. CDR3 bases: TGTGCCAGCACCCAATCAGGGTCCTACAATGAGCAGTTCTTC. The full variable domain, rest sourced from reference TRBV9 and TRBJ2-1, is DSGVTQTPKHLITATGQRVTLRCSPRSGDLSVYWYQQSLDQGLQFLIQYYNGEERAKGNILERFSAQQFPDLHSELNLSSLELGDSALYFCASTQSGSYNEQFFGPGTRLTVL.

This chain uses TRBV3-1 (or the pseudogene TRBV3-2) with TRBJ1-2; a possible D gene is TRBD1 (6 bases). V lost 0 bases and J lost 8, with 13 bases in between. The CDR3 loop spans 14 amino acids. Germline CDR1 is LGHDT and CDR2 is YNNKEL (reference sequence). The CDR3 region has the DNA TGTGCCAGCAGCCAAGAAACCCGACAGGCGGGCTACACCTTC. This sequence encodes CASSQETRQAGYTF.

The rearrangement links TRBV5-6 to TRBJ1-2, with 8 nucleotides matching TRBD1. The V and J ends lost 1 base and 8 bases, in that order; junction bases with no gene match: 7. This CDR3 is 14 amino acids long. CDR1 SGHDT and CDR2 YYEEEE come from the germline V gene. Here the CDR3 DNA reads TGTGCCAGCAGCTTGTCGGGCAGGGGGCCGGGCTACACCTTC. Its protein product is CASSLSGRGPGYTF.

V and J are TRBV7-9 and TRBJ2-3, with 9 positions matching TRBD2. The CDR3 consists of 16 residues. J gave up 1 base and V 5 bases, and 7 bases lay outside the gene matches. Germline V lookup: CDR1 SEHNR, CDR2 FQNEAQ (reference sequence). The CDR3 loop is CASSPGRTSGTDTQYF. For the CDR3, the DNA is TGTGCCAGCAGCCCCGGTCGGACTAGCGGCACAGATACGCAGTATTTT.

This sequence joins TRBV4-3 and TRBJ1-2; D gene uncertain. This CDR3 is built from 14 residues. The V end was cut by 0 bases, the J end by 7 bases, with 12 bases between. The germline gives CDR1 LGHNA, CDR2 YSLEER. This CDR3 is CASSQDRPGSGYTF. CDR3 in DNA: TGCGCCAGCAGCCAAGATCGGCCGGGAAGTGGCTACACCTTC.

The CDR3 loop is CASSIRPGARGTEAFF. Here the CDR3 DNA reads TGTGCCAGTAGTATTAGGCCAGGGGCCCGAGGGACTGAAGCTTTCTTT. The V and J genes are TRBV19 and TRBJ1-1, with D tentatively TRBD1 (6 bases). Germline CDR1 is LNHDA and CDR2 is SQIVND (reference sequence). V shed 3 bases and J shed 5 bases, with 19 bases lying between them. The CDR3 loop spans 16 amino acids.

The chain joins TRBV5-1 to TRBJ1-1, with D possibly matching TRBD1 (6 bases). Trimming shortened V by 2 bases and J by 1 base, and 12 bases separated the two germline ends. CDR1 and CDR2 (germline): SGHRS, YFSETQ. The CDR3 is made up of 15 amino acids. CDR3 sequence reads: CASSFSPTGNTEAFF. CDR3 DNA: TGCGCCAGCAGCTTTAGTCCGACAGGGAACACTGAAGCTTTCTTT.

J is TRBJ1-1 and V is TRBV27, with 9 bases lining up with TRBD1. CDR3 length: 15 amino acids. CDR1 MNHEY and CDR2 SMNVEV come from the germline V gene (reference sequence). With V trimmed by 5 bases and J by 4 bases, 8 bases remained unmatched. The CDR3 DNA sequence: TGTGCCAGCAGTGCGTACAGGGGGCTCGGCACTGAAGCTTTCTTT. Amino acids: CASSAYRGLGTEAFF.

The chain employs TRBV19 and TRBJ1-1, with 8 nucleotides matching TRBD1. This CDR3 region has 16 residues. Germline V gene lookup returns CDR1 LNHDA and CDR2 SQIVND (reference sequence). Trimming cost V 4 bases and J 1 base; bases outside gene matches: 8. The CDR3 reads CASSSRTGRGNTEAFF. As DNA, the CDR3 is TGTGCCAGTAGTAGCCGGACAGGGCGGGGGAACACTGAAGCTTTCTTT.